Below, 29 T cell receptor beta chains from the same sample are listed, as sequenced in a study of blood T cell repertoires in COVID-19. Profiled with immunoSEQ multiplex PCR; TCRdb holds only in-frame clones, not every one. The data hold some 180,000 clones, with about four fifths observed a single time. Sample: peripheral blood. The receptors come from a woman between 40 and 55 years old with COVID-19, enrolled during active disease.

The V call is TRBV3-1 (or the pseudogene TRBV3-2), the J call TRBJ2-4; the D gene is possibly TRBD1 (7 bases). V dropped 5 bases and J dropped 1 base, with 18 bases sitting between them. Per germline, CDR1 LGHDT and CDR2 YNNKEL (reference sequence). The length of the CDR3 is 17 residues. This CDR3 is CASSARRTGGAKNIQYF. CDR3 in DNA: TGTGCCAGCAGCGCGCGTCGGACAGGAGGGGCCAAAAACATTCAGTACTTC.

The chain joins TRBV10-1 to TRBJ2-1, with D perhaps TRBD2 (5 bases). Deletions cut 8 bases from V and 7 bases from J, with 21 bases between. CDR1 and CDR2 (germline): WNHNN, SYGVQD (reference sequence). The CDR3 consists of 15 residues. CDR3 region: CASGGDPHDLNEQFF. The DNA of the CDR3 is TGCGCCAGCGGAGGAGACCCCCATGATCTAAATGAGCAGTTCTTC.

CDR3 residues: CAWSSWGGRAGDEQFF. CDR3 nucleotide sequence: TGTGCCTGGAGTTCTTGGGGCGGGAGGGCCGGAGATGAGCAGTTCTTC. V and J are TRBV30 and TRBJ2-1, with TRBD2 matching over 9 bases. The CDR3 loop spans 16 amino acids. The germline gives CDR1 GTSNPN, CDR2 SVGIG (reference sequence). V gave up 2 bases and J gave up 8 bases; unmatched junction bases: 13.

On this clone: The junction shows a germline mismatch at one end, possibly a read error. The V and J genes are TRBV5-4 and TRBJ2-2; 9 nucleotides line up with TRBD1. The germline V gene encodes CDR1 SGHNT and CDR2 YYREEE (reference sequence). CDR3 length: 15 residues. CDR3 sequence: CASSSQGAKTGELFF. The CDR3 DNA reads TGTGCCAGCAGCTCACAGGGGGCGAAAACCGGGGAGCTGTTTTTT.

V and J are TRBV7-9 and TRBJ2-2, with 7 bases that match TRBD2. The V gene end was trimmed by 5 bases and the J gene end by 4 bases; junction bases not matched to a gene: 10. Germline V gene lookup returns CDR1 SEHNR and CDR2 FQNEAQ (reference sequence). This CDR3 is 16 amino acids long. As DNA, the CDR3 is TGTGCCAGCAGCCACTGGGGGGGTATAGTCACCGGGGAGCTGTTTTTT. Translating it yields CASSHWGGIVTGELFF.

The CDR3 here is CASSRTGVQETQYF. Written as DNA, the CDR3 is TGTGCCAGCAGCCGTACAGGGGTCCAAGAGACCCAGTACTTC. V is TRBV11-2 and J is TRBJ2-5; TRBD1 agrees at 7 bases. The CDR3 is 14 amino acids. The germline gives CDR1 SGHAT, CDR2 FQNNGV. Trimming at V came to 5 bases and at J to 1 base, leaving 4 bases not matched to a gene.

The chain links TRBV11-3 to TRBJ2-3; D is ambiguous. This CDR3 has 14 residues. Germline CDR1 and CDR2: SGHNT and YENEEA. V gave up 0 bases and J gave up 0 bases, with 4 bases separating them. The CDR3 loop is CASSLDQSTDTQYF. The CDR3 region has the DNA TGTGCCAGCAGCTTAGATCAGAGCACAGATACGCAGTATTTT.

The rearrangement joins TRBV27 to TRBJ2-2; D gene uncertain. Looked up from germline, CDR1 is MNHEY and CDR2 is SMNVEV (reference sequence). Trimming cost V 6 bases and J 1 base, with 9 bases left between them. This CDR3 contains 14 residues. DNA for the CDR3: TGTGCCAGCAGGAAAAGGAGGAACACCGGGGAGCTGTTTTTT. This codes for CASRKRRNTGELFF.

This clone was observed once. This sequence joins TRBV27 and TRBJ2-1; 11 nucleotides line up with TRBD1. The CDR3 totals 15 residues. The germline V gene encodes CDR1 MNHEY and CDR2 SMNVEV (reference sequence). V dropped 3 bases and J dropped 6; count of bases not matched to a gene: 4. The CDR3 sequence is CASSFRTGGFNEQFF. The CDR3 nucleotides read TGTGCCAGCAGTTTCCGGACAGGGGGCTTCAATGAGCAGTTCTTC.

The V gene is TRBV5-1, the J gene TRBJ1-6, with TRBD1 matching 7 bases. The CDR3 contains 14 residues. CDR1 and CDR2 from the germline V gene are SGHRS and YFSETQ. V shed 5 bases, J shed 8 bases, and the junction held 7 bases outside the gene matches. CDR3 bases: TGCGCCAGCAGTTTCGAGGGGGCGGATTCACCCCTCCACTTT. Amino acid sequence: CASSFEGADSPLHF.

In this sample, this clone turned up a few times. The chain combines TRBV7-3 with TRBJ2-1; 13 bases line up with TRBD2. The germline V gene encodes CDR1 SGHTA and CDR2 FQGTGA. The CDR3 consists of 15 residues. V was clipped by 3 bases and J by 8 bases; unmatched bases: 4. The CDR3 coding sequence is TGTGCCAGCAGCTTTACTAGCGGGGGGGCACATGAGCAGTTCTTC. Translated: CASSFTSGGAHEQFF.

This clone was observed at least ten times. The V and J genes are TRBV7-3 and TRBJ2-1; 7 positions match TRBD2. The germline V gene encodes CDR1 SGHTA and CDR2 FQGTGA. CDR3 length equals 15 residues. The V segment lost 2 bases and the J segment 5 bases; nucleotides outside the gene matches: 6. The CDR3 DNA is TGTGCCAGCAGCTTAGAGGGACTACCAAACAATGAGCAGTTCTTC. Protein product: CASSLEGLPNNEQFF.

In this sample, this clone turned up once. The V gene is TRBV7-9, the J gene TRBJ2-1; no clear D gene. Germline values: CDR1 SEHNR, CDR2 FQNEAQ (reference sequence). The CDR3 extends over 17 amino acids. The V end was cut by 1 base, the J end by 1 base, with 14 bases between. The CDR3 loop is CASSLGWPLDSYNEQFF. CDR3 nucleotides: TGTGCCAGCAGCTTAGGCTGGCCCCTCGATTCCTACAATGAGCAGTTCTTC.

The gene calls are TRBV2 and TRBJ2-3; TRBD2 matches 13 bases. The CDR3 consists of 17 residues. Germline V CDR1 and CDR2: SNHLY, FYNNEI. V trimming: 7 bases; J trimming: 5 bases; junction bases outside the gene matches: 12. The CDR3 here is CASKWGTSGRAKDTQYF. The DNA for the CDR3 is TGTGCCAGCAAATGGGGCACTAGCGGGAGGGCCAAAGATACGCAGTATTTT. Looking up the rest from reference TRBV2 and TRBJ2-3 gives the full variable domain: EPEVTQTPSHQVTQMGQEVILRCVPISNHLYFYWYRQILGQKVEFLVSFYNNEISEKSEIFDDQFSVERPDGSNFTLKIRSTKLEDSAMYFCASKWGTSGRAKDTQYFGPGTRLTVL.

There are a few counts of this clone. The rearrangement joins TRBV6-4 to TRBJ2-2; D is unresolved. The CDR3 runs to 12 residues. CDR1 is MRHNA, CDR2 SNTAGT, per germline. Trimming shortened V by 5 bases and J by 4 bases, and 5 bases separated the two germline ends. CDR3 nucleotide sequence: TGTGCCAGCAGTCACGGCACCGGGGAGCTGTTTTTT. Its protein product is CASSHGTGELFF.

The V call is TRBV6-1, the J call TRBJ2-7, with TRBD1 as a possible D gene (5 bases). Trimming shortened V by 3 bases and J by 1 base, and 10 bases separated the two germline ends. This CDR3 has 14 amino acids. CDR1 is MNHNS, CDR2 SASEGT, per germline. CDR3 amino acids: CASSDRRVSYEQYV. In DNA, the CDR3 is TGTGCCAGCAGTGACCGCAGGGTGTCCTACGAGCAGTACGTC.

This clone showed up just a few times. J is TRBJ1-2 and V is TRBV4-1, with D possibly TRBD1 on 5 matching bases. The ends were cut back, 0 bases at V and 0 bases at J, with 17 bases in the middle. In germline, CDR1 is MGHRA, CDR2 YSYEKL. CDR3 size: 18 residues. In DNA, the CDR3 is TGCGCCAGCAGCCAAGAGAAGGGTCTCCAGGGATCTAACTATGGCTACACCTTC. This sequence encodes CASSQEKGLQGSNYGYTF.

The chain joins TRBV2 to TRBJ1-6; perhaps TRBD1 as D (5 bases). Trimming shortened V by 11 bases and J by 9 bases, and 11 bases separated the two germline ends. The CDR3 runs 11 residues. Germline CDR1 and CDR2: SNHLY and FYNNEI. CDR3 bases: TGTGCCGTCAGGAGGGGTTCACCCCTCCACTTT. Amino acid sequence: CAVRRGSPLHF. Full variable domain (rest looked up from reference TRBV2 and TRBJ1-6): EPEVTQTPSHQVTQMGQEVILRCVPISNHLYFYWYRQILGQKVEFLVSFYNNEISEKSEIFDDQFSVERPDGSNFTLKIRSTKLEDSAMYFCAVRRGSPLHFGNGTRLTVT.

In this sample, this clone turned up a few times. The rearrangement joins TRBV9 to TRBJ1-2; D call uncertain. Looked up from germline, CDR1 is SGDLS and CDR2 is YYNGEE. V was trimmed by 7 bases and J by 0 bases, leaving 16 bases between them. This CDR3 spans 15 amino acids. CDR3: CASGDRKNTNYGYTF. CDR3 sequence (DNA): TGTGCCAGCGGCGACCGAAAAAACACTAACTATGGCTACACCTTC. The full variable domain, rest sourced from reference TRBV9 and TRBJ1-2, is DSGVTQTPKHLITATGQRVTLRCSPRSGDLSVYWYQQSLDQGLQFLIQYYNGEERAKGNILERFSAQQFPDLHSELNLSSLELGDSALYFCASGDRKNTNYGYTFGSGTRLTVV.

This clone has just a few counts. Written as DNA, the CDR3 is TGTGCCAGGTCTAGGGGCTACGAGCAGTACGTC. It encodes CARSRGYEQYV. The chain joins TRBV11-2 to TRBJ2-7; D is possibly TRBD1 (5 bases). Germline assignment: CDR1 SGHAT and CDR2 FQNNGV. CDR3 length equals 11 residues. The V gene lost 9 bases and the J gene lost 3 bases, with 9 bases spanning the gap.

This chain joins TRBV27 and TRBJ1-5, with 9 bases fitting TRBD1. The V gene end was trimmed by 4 bases and the J gene end by 6 bases; junction bases not matched to a gene: 4. The germline gives CDR1 MNHEY, CDR2 SMNVEV (reference sequence). The CDR3 extends over 14 amino acids. The CDR3 region is CASSSTGGSQPQHF. Here the CDR3 DNA reads TGTGCCAGCAGTTCAACAGGGGGCAGTCAGCCCCAGCATTTT.

This chain links TRBV5-8 with TRBJ2-3; D might be TRBD1 (5 bases). From germline, CDR1 is SGHTS and CDR2 YDEGEE. The CDR3 length is 13 residues. Trimming removed 5 bases at V and 5 bases at J, with 12 bases between. Written as DNA, the CDR3 is TGTGCCAGCAGACCACAGGCGAAAGATACGCAGTATTTT. It is translated as CASRPQAKDTQYF.

This clone was observed a single time. The J gene is TRBJ1-4, the V gene TRBV7-9, with D perhaps TRBD1 (5 bases). The CDR3 is made up of 16 amino acids. Germline loops: CDR1 SEHNR, CDR2 FQNEAQ (reference sequence). V lost 1 base, J lost 8 bases, and 17 bases lay in between. The DNA for the CDR3 is TGTGCCAGCAGCTTAGGATTTGGGGCCACAGGAGAAAAACTGTTTTTT. Translated: CASSLGFGATGEKLFF.

This rearrangement joins TRBV4-1 to TRBJ2-1; 14 bases line up with TRBD2. CDR1 is MGHRA, CDR2 YSYEKL, per germline. Unmatched junction bases numbered 6, after V lost 2 bases and J lost 9 bases. The CDR3 has 16 residues. The CDR3 spells CASSQQTSGRASEQFF. The CDR3 nucleotides read TGCGCCAGCAGCCAACAGACTAGCGGGAGGGCCAGTGAGCAGTTCTTC.

The chain recombines TRBV2 with TRBJ2-7; D possibly corresponds to TRBD2 (5 bases). The V gene's germline CDR1 is SNHLY and CDR2 FYNNEI. The V and J ends lost 8 bases and 2 bases respectively, with 10 bases between them. This CDR3 is built from 12 residues. The CDR3 DNA follows: TGTGCCAGCGGTAGCGCCACCTACGAGCAGTACGTC. Translating it yields CASGSATYEQYV.

V is TRBV5-5 and J is TRBJ1-3; no reliable D call. The CDR3 is 17 residues long. Trimming stripped 0 bases from V and 7 bases from J, with 20 bases between. CDR1 SGHKS and CDR2 YYEKEE come from the germline V gene (reference sequence). The CDR3 loop is CASSLGPNPGIGNTIYF. CDR3 DNA: TGTGCCAGCAGCTTGGGACCTAACCCAGGAATTGGGAACACCATATATTTT.

This clone was seen once. DNA of the CDR3: TGTGCCAGCTCACAGGGGGTAACTAATGAAAAACTGTTTTTT. This encodes CASSQGVTNEKLFF. The V call is TRBV18, the J call TRBJ1-4; tentative D call: TRBD1 (6 bases). Germline CDR1 reads KGHSH; CDR2 reads LQKENI. Trimming pared 4 bases from V and 1 base from J, leaving 7 bases between. The CDR3 is 14 residues long.

CDR3 nucleotide sequence: TGTGCCAGCAGCTTAGGACAGGGTTCACCCCTCCACTTT. Amino acid sequence: CASSLGQGSPLHF. V is TRBV7-2 and J is TRBJ1-6, with 7 bases lining up with TRBD1. Germline CDR1 reads SGHTA; CDR2 reads FQGNSA. V was clipped by 1 base and J by 9 bases; unmatched bases: 0. This CDR3 has 13 amino acids.

The rearrangement joins TRBV4-1 to TRBJ2-7; D perhaps matches TRBD1 (6 bases). In germline, CDR1 is MGHRA, CDR2 YSYEKL. The CDR3 length is 15 residues. V was shortened by 3 bases and J by 3 bases, with 15 bases between the two germline ends. CDR3 DNA: TGCGCCAGCAGCCAGACCACATTACAGGGCTACGAGCAGTACTTC. This gives the protein CASSQTTLQGYEQYF.